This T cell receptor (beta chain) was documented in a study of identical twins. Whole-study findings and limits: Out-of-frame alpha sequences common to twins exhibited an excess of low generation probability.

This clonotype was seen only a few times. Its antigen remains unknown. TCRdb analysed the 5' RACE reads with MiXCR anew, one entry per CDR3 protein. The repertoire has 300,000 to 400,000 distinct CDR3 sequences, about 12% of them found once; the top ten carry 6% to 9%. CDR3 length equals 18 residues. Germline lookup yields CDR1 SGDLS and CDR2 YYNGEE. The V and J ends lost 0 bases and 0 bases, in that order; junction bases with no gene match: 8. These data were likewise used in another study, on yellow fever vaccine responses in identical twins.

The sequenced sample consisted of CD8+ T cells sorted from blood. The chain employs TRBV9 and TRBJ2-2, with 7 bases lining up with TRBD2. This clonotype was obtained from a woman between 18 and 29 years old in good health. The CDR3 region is CASSVGGILAANTGELFF. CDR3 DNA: TGTGCCAGCAGCGTAGGGGGAATTCTAGCGGCGAACACCGGGGAGCTGTTTTTT.